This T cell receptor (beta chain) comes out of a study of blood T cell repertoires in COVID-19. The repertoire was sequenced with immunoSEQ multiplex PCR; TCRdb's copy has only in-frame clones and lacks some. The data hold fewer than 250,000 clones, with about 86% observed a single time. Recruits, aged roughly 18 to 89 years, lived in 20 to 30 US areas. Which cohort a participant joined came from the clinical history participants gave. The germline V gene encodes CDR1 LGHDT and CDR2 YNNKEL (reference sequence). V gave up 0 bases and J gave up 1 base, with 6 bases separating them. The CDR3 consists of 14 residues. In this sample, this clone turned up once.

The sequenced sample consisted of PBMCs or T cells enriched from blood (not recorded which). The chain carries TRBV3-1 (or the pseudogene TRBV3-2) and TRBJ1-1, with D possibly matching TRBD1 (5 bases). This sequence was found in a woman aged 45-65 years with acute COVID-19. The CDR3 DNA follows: TGTGCCAGCAGCCAAGATGACAGGAACACTGAAGCTTTCTTT. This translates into CASSQDDRNTEAFF.